Each of the 5 T cell receptor beta chains below was sequenced from the same sample in a study of blood T cell repertoires in COVID-19. Generated by immunoSEQ multiplex PCR, the TCRdb table keeps only in-frame clones and is missing some. This sample has some 130,000 clones; about 86% occur once, and the top ten carry about 16%. Specimen: peripheral blood. These receptors were collected from a woman between 50 and 59 years old with acute or convalescent COVID-19.

V gene TRBV21-1 combines with J gene TRBJ1-4; the table's D call of TRBD1 was not tested on the DNA. TRBV21-1 is a documented pseudogene. The CDR3 is made up of 12 amino acids. For the CDR3, the DNA is TGTGCCACTCAAGGGGTAAATGAAAAACTGTTTTTT. This translates into CATQGVNEKLFF.

Here the CDR3 reads CASGRDNQPQHF. As DNA, the CDR3 is TGTGCCAGCGGTCGGGACAATCAGCCCCAGCATTTT. The chain has TRBV6-5 and TRBJ1-5; D gene uncertain. The V gene's germline CDR1 is MNHEY and CDR2 SVGAGI. This CDR3 comprises 12 residues. Trimming left V 8 bases short and J 3 bases short, with 8 bases between.

The J gene is TRBJ1-6, the V gene TRBV5-1, with D possibly being TRBD1 (6 bases). Germline CDR1 is SGHRS and CDR2 is YFSETQ. Trimming removed 1 base from V and 6 bases from J, with 14 bases in between. The CDR3 sequence is 16 residues long. The CDR3 sequence: CASSLSNTGPNSPLHF. The CDR3 DNA reads TGCGCCAGCAGCTTGTCCAATACAGGGCCTAATTCACCCCTCCACTTT.

This clone was seen a handful of times. The chain links TRBV6-5 to TRBJ2-1, with a possible D match to TRBD1 (7 bases). The CDR3 spans 14 residues. V was clipped by 10 bases and J by 0 bases, with 13 bases between them. Germline-derived CDR1 and CDR2 are MNHEY and SVGAGI. DNA of the CDR3: TGTGCCACTGTCCAGGGGGGCTCCTACAATGAGCAGTTCTTC. Translation: CATVQGGSYNEQFF.

This sequence joins TRBV19 and TRBJ1-1; 7 bases fit TRBD1. The CDR3 sequence is 16 residues long. Germline assignment: CDR1 LNHDA and CDR2 SQIVND (reference sequence). Trimming took 5 bases from V and 0 from J; bases not matched to a gene: 9. The CDR3 is CASSPRGRIMNTEAFF. The CDR3, as DNA: TGTGCCAGTAGTCCGAGGGGGCGTATCATGAACACTGAAGCTTTCTTT.